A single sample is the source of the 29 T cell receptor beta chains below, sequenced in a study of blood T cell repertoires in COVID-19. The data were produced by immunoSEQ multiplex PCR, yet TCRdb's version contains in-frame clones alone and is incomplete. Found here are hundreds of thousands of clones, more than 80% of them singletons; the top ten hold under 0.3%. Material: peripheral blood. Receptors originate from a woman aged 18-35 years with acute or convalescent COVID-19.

CDR3 residues: CASSQDPTGGSYGYTF. CDR3 sequence (DNA): TGCGCCAGCAGCCAAGACCCGACAGGGGGGTCCTATGGCTACACCTTC. J is TRBJ1-2 and V is TRBV4-3; 9 bases match TRBD1. Per germline, CDR1 LGHNA and CDR2 YSLEER. V dropped 0 bases and J dropped 4; count of bases not matched to a gene: 6. This CDR3 region has 16 residues.

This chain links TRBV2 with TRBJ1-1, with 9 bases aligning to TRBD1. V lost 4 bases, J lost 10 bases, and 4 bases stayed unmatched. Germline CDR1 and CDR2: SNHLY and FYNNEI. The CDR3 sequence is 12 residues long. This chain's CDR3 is CASSVTGGIAFF. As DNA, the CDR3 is TGTGCCAGCAGTGTCACAGGGGGCATAGCTTTCTTT.

The CDR3 sequence: CSGAQGAGEKLFF. The CDR3 DNA reads TGCAGCGGGGCCCAGGGGGCAGGTGAAAAACTGTTTTTT. This sequence joins TRBV29-1 and TRBJ1-4; 8 bases fit TRBD1. The CDR3 contains 13 residues. Trimming cost V 7 bases and J 7 bases; bases outside gene matches: 8. CDR1 and CDR2 (germline): SQVTM, ANQGSEA.

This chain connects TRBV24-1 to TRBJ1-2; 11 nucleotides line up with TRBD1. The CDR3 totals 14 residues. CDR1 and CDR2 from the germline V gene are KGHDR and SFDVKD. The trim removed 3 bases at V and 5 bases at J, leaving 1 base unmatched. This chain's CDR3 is CATSDGDRGYGYTF. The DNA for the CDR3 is TGTGCCACCAGTGATGGGGACAGGGGGTATGGCTACACCTTC.

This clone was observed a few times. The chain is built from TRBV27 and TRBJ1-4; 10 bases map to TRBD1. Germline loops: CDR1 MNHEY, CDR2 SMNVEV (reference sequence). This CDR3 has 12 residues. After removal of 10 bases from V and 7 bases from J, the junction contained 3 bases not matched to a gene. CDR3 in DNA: TGTGCCACCGGGACAGGGGCTGAAAAACTGTTTTTT. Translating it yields CATGTGAEKLFF.

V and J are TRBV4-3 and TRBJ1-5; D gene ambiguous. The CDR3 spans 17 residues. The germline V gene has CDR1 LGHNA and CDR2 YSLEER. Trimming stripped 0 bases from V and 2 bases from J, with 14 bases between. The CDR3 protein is CASSQERVGVRNQPQHF. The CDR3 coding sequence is TGCGCCAGCAGCCAAGAGAGGGTTGGGGTGCGCAATCAGCCCCAGCATTTT.

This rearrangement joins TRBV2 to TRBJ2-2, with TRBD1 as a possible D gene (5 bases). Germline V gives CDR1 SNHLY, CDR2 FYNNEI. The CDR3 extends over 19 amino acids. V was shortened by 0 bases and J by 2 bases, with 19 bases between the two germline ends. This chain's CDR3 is CASSEAVVVIGENTGELFF. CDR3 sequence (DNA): TGTGCCAGCAGTGAAGCGGTAGTGGTGATAGGGGAAAACACCGGGGAGCTGTTTTTT. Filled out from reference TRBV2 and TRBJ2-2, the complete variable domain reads EPEVTQTPSHQVTQMGQEVILRCVPISNHLYFYWYRQILGQKVEFLVSFYNNEISEKSEIFDDQFSVERPDGSNFTLKIRSTKLEDSAMYFCASSEAVVVIGENTGELFFGEGSRLTVL.

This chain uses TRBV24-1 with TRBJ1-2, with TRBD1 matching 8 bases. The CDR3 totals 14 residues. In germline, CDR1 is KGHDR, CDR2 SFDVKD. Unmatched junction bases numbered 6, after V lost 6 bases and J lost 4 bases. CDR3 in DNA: TGTGCCACCAGTCCAACAGGGGGTGGCTATGGCTACACCTTC. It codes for CATSPTGGGYGYTF.

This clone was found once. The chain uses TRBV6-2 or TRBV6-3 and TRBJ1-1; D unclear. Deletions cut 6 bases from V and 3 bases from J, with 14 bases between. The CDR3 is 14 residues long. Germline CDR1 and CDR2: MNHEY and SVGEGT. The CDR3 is CASSHSPRYTEAFF. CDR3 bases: TGTGCCAGCAGCCACAGCCCCCGATACACTGAAGCTTTCTTT.

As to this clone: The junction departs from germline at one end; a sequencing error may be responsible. CDR3 sequence: CASREGTATGELFF. The CDR3 DNA reads TGTGCCAGCAGGGAAGGGACTGCAACCGGGGAGCTGTTTTTT. V usage is TRBV6-1 and J usage is TRBJ2-2, with D possibly TRBD2 on 6 matching bases. Per germline, CDR1 MNHNS and CDR2 SASEGT. The CDR3 sequence is 14 residues long.

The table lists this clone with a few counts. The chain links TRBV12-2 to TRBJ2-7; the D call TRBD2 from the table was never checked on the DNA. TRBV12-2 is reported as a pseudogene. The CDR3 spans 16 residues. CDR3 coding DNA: TGTGCAAGTCACTCCGAGCAAGTAGCGGGTTATAAGGAGCAGTACTTC. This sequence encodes CASHSEQVAGYKEQYF.

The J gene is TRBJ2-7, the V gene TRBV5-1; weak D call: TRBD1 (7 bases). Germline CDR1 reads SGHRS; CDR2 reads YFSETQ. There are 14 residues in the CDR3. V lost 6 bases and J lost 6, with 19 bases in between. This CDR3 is CASTLTRQGGEQYF. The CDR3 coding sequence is TGCGCCAGCACCCTAACCCGGCAGGGGGGCGAGCAGTACTTC.

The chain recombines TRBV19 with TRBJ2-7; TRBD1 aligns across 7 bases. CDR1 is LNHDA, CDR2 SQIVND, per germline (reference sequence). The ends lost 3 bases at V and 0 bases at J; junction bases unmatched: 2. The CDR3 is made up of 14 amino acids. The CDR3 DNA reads TGTGCCAGTAGTATGGGACAGTTCTCCTACGAGCAGTACTTC. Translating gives CASSMGQFSYEQYF.

The CDR3: CASSEIDQGYSPLHF. The CDR3 DNA sequence: TGTGCCAGCAGTGAAATTGACCAGGGGTATTCACCCCTCCACTTT. The chain combines TRBV6-1 with TRBJ1-6; D is perhaps TRBD1 (6 bases). V dropped 2 bases and J dropped 8 bases, with 13 bases sitting between them. CDR1 is MNHNS, CDR2 SASEGT, per germline. CDR3 length equals 15 residues.

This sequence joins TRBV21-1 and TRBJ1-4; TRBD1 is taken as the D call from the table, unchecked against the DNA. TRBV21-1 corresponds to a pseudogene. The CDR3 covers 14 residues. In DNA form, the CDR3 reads TGTGCCAGCAGCAAAGTAGCACAGGGCGAAAAACTGTTTTTT. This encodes CASSKVAQGEKLFF.

The DNA of the CDR3 is TGTGCCAGCCGCGAGGGGCGGGGGACCGCCTACGAGCAGTACTTC. Translation: CASREGRGTAYEQYF. The chain combines TRBV2 with TRBJ2-7; TRBD2 matches at 7 bases. The CDR3 extends over 15 amino acids. Losses at the gene ends were 8 bases for V and 2 bases for J; bases not matched to a gene: 12. CDR1 SNHLY and CDR2 FYNNEI come from the germline V gene.

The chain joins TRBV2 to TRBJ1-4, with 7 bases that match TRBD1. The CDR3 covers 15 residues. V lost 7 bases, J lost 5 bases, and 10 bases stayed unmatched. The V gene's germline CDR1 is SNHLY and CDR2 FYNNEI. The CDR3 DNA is TGTGCCAGCACCCCCCAGACAGGGTTAAATGAAAAACTGTTTTTT. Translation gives CASTPQTGLNEKLFF.

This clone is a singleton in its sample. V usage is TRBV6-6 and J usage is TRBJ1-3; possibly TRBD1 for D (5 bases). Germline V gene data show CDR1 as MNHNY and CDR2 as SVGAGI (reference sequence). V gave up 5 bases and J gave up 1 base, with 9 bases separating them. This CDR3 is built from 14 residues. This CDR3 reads CASSAGMSGNTIYF. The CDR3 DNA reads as TGTGCCAGCAGTGCAGGGATGTCTGGAAACACCATATATTTT.

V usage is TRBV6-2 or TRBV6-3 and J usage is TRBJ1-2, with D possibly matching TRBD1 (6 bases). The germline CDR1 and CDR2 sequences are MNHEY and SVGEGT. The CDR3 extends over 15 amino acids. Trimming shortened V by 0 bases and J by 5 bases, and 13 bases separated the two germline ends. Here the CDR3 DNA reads TGTGCCAGCAGTTACTCGCACAGGGAGGGGTATGGCTACACCTTC. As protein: CASSYSHREGYGYTF.

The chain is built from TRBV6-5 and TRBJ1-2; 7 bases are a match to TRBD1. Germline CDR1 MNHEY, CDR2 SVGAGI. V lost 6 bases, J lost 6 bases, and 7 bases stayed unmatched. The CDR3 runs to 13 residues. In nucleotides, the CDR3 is TGTGCCAGCAGGGGTCCGGGACAGCATGGCTACACCTTC. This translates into CASRGPGQHGYTF.

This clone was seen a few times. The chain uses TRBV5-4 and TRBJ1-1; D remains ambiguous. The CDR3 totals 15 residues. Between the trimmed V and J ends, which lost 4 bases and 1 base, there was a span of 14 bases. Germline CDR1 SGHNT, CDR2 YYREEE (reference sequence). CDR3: CASSDGVRTNTEAFF. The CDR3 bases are TGTGCCAGCAGCGACGGGGTCCGAACGAACACTGAAGCTTTCTTT.

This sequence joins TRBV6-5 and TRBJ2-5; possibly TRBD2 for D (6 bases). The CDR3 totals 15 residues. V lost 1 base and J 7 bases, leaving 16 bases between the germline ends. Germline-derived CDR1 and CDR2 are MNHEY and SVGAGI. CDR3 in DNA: TGTGCCAGCAGTTACTGGGGAGGTGGGGTAGGGACCCAGTACTTC. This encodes CASSYWGGGVGTQYF.

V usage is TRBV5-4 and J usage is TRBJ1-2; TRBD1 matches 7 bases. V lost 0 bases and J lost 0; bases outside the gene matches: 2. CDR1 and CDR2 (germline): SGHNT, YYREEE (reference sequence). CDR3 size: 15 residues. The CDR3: CASSLGTGANYGYTF. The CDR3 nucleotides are TGTGCCAGCAGCTTGGGAACAGGGGCTAACTATGGCTACACCTTC.

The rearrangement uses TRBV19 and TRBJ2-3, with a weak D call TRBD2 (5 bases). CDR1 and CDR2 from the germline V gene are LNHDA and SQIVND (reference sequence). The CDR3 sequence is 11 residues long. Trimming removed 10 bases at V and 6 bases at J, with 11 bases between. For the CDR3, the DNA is TGTGCCACTAACCGAGGGGATACGCAGTATTTT. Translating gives CATNRGDTQYF.

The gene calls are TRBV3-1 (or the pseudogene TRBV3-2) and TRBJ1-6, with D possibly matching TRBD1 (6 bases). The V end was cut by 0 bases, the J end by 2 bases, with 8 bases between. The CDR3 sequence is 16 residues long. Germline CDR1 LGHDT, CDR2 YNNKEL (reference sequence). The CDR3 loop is CASSQETGTYNSPLHF. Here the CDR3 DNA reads TGTGCCAGCAGCCAAGAGACAGGCACCTATAATTCACCCCTCCACTTT.

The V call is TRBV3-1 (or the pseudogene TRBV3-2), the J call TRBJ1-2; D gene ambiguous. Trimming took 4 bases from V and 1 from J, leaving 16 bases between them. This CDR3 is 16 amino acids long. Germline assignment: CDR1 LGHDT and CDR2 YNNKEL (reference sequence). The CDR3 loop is CASSPQAGSFNYGYTF. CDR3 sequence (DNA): TGTGCCAGCAGCCCCCAAGCGGGATCCTTTAACTATGGCTACACCTTC.

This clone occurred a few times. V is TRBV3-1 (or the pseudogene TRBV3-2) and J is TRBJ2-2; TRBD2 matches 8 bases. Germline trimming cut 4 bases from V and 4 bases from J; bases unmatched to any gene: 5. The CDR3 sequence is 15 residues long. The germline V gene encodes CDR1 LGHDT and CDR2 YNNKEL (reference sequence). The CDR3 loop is CASSPGGAGTGELFF. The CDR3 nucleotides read TGTGCCAGCAGCCCCGGGGGGGCGGGCACCGGGGAGCTGTTTTTT.

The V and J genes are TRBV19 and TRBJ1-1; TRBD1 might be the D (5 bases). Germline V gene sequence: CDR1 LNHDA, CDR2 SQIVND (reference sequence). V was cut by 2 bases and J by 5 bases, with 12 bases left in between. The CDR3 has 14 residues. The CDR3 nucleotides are TGTGCCAGTAGTATACAGGGAGGAGGTACTGAAGCTTTCTTT. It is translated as CASSIQGGGTEAFF.

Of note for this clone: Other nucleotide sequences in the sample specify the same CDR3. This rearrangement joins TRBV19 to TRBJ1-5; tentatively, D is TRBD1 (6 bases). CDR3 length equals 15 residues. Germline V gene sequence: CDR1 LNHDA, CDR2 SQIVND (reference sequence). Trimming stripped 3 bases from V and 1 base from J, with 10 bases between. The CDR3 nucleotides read TGTGCCAGTAGTATGGTGGACAGCAGCAATCAGCCCCAGCATTTT. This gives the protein CASSMVDSSNQPQHF.